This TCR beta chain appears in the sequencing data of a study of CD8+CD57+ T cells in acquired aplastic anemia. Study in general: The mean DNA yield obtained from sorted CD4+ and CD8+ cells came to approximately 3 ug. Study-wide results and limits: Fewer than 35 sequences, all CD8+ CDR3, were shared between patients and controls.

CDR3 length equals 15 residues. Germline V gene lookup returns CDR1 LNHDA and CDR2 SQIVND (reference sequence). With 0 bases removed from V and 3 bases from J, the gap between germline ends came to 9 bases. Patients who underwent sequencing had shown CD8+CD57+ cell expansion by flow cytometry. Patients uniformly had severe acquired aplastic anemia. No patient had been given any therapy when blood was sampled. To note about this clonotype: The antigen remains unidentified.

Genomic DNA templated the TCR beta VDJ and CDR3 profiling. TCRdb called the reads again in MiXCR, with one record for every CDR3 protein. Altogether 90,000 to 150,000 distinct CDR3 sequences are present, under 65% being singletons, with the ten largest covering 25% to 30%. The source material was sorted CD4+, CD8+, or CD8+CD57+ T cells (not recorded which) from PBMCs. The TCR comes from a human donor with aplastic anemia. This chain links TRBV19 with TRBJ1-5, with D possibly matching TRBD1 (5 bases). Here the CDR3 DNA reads TGTGCCAGTAGTATAGAAGGACACCCCAATCAGCCCCAGCATTTT. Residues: CASSIEGHPNQPQHF.